This T cell receptor beta chain was profiled in a study of cytomegalovirus exposure and HLA in healthy donors. This clone has a single count. Its specificity is not known. With 60 Vbeta and 13 Jbeta primers, the PCR was carried out. Sequencing used immunoSEQ multiplex PCR; TCRdb keeps in-frame clones, though not all of them. The data contain 150,000 to 200,000 clones, over 80% of them singletons. Study-level findings and limits: Earlier findings revealed that most TCR beta V segments proved productive either about 87% or about 30% of the time. With further analysis later on, most CMV-associated TCR beta chains appeared HLA-restricted. According to reports, the classifier identified cytomegalovirus status with high specificity and sensitivity. Across donors, most TCRs were seen rarely, yet some public ones were widespread.

The clonotype was recovered from a man aged 40-49 years in good health and CMV-seropositive. Sequencing used PBMCs.

The CDR3 loop reads CASSPSTSYTEAFF. The CDR3 coding sequence is TGTGCCAGCAGCCCTTCCACGAGTTACACTGAAGCTTTCTTT. The chain links TRBV7-3 to TRBJ1-1, with D unclear. From germline, CDR1 is SGHTA and CDR2 FQGTGA. The CDR3 runs to 14 residues. V was trimmed by 5 bases and J by 3 bases, leaving 13 bases between them. Full variable domain (remainder filled in from reference TRBV7-3 and TRBJ1-1): GAGVSQTPSNKVTEKGKYVELRCDPISGHTALYWYRQSLGQGPEFLIYFQGTGAADDSGLPNDRFFAVRPEGSVSTLKIQRTERGDSAVYLCASSPSTSYTEAFFGQGTRLTVV.